The 10 T cell receptor beta chains given below trace back to one sample, sequenced in a study of OX40 agonist ivuxolimab in advanced cancers. Sequencing was performed with immunoSEQ multiplex PCR; in TCRdb, only in-frame clones are kept and a portion is missing. The data hold fewer than 90,000 clones, with roughly nine tenths observed a single time. The specimen comprised CD4+ or CD8+ T cells sorted from blood, sampled in a trial of the OX40 agonist ivuxolimab. The receptors stem from an adult with an advanced solid tumor such as melanoma, head and neck, liver or kidney cancer.

This clone has just one count. The chain employs TRBV6-5 and TRBJ2-3; possibly TRBD1 for D (6 bases). CDR1 is MNHEY and CDR2 is SVGAGI in the germline V gene. The CDR3 loop spans 15 amino acids. V was pared by 8 bases and J by 1 base, with 16 bases between. The chain's CDR3 is CASSHRAGGTDTQYF. The CDR3 nucleotides are TGTGCCAGCTCACACAGAGCAGGGGGCACAGATACGCAGTATTTT.

The chain combines TRBV5-1 with TRBJ2-1; TRBD1 is a possible D gene (6 bases). Germline V CDR1 and CDR2: SGHRS, YFSETQ. V was shortened by 3 bases and J by 0 bases, with 10 bases between the two germline ends. This CDR3 contains 15 residues. In DNA form, the CDR3 reads TGCGCCAGCAGCTCGCAGGGGAGCTCCTACAATGAGCAGTTCTTC. Amino acids: CASSSQGSSYNEQFF.

The chain has TRBV27 and TRBJ2-3; D perhaps matches TRBD1 (6 bases). V gave up 4 bases and J gave up 5 bases, with 22 bases separating them. The CDR3 runs to 17 residues. Germline CDR1 MNHEY, CDR2 SMNVEV (reference sequence). The CDR3 DNA is TGTGCCAGCAGTTCATATCCCTTGACAGGTCCCAGAGATACGCAGTATTTT. It specifies CASSSYPLTGPRDTQYF.

The chain carries TRBV7-2 and TRBJ2-2; 8 nucleotides line up with TRBD1. The CDR3 spans 14 residues. V lost 6 bases and J lost 6; bases outside the gene matches: 6. Germline values: CDR1 SGHTA, CDR2 FQGNSA. CDR3 protein: CASRTSGGAGELFF. As DNA, the CDR3 is TGTGCCAGCAGAACCTCAGGGGGCGCCGGGGAGCTGTTTTTT.

The rearrangement joins TRBV5-6 to TRBJ1-6; weak D call: TRBD1 (5 bases). This CDR3 contains 14 residues. The ends were cut back, 1 base at V and 8 bases at J, with 10 bases in the middle. The germline V gene has CDR1 SGHDT and CDR2 YYEEEE. The CDR3 DNA is TGTGCCAGCAGCTTGTGGCAGGGATATTCACCCCTCCACTTT. It translates to CASSLWQGYSPLHF.

The table lists this clone with a few counts. The chain employs TRBV6-1 and TRBJ2-7; D not resolved. Trimming removed 5 bases from V and 6 bases from J, with 14 bases in between. The CDR3 is 13 amino acids. Germline V CDR1 and CDR2: MNHNS, SASEGT. The DNA for the CDR3 is TGTGCCAGCAGTCTGCGACCGGTGGGCGAGCAGTACTTC. Translated: CASSLRPVGEQYF.

This clone has a single count. The rearrangement uses TRBV6-5 and TRBJ1-1; D not resolved. CDR3 length: 12 residues. Germline V CDR1 and CDR2: MNHEY, SVGAGI. The V and J ends lost 5 bases and 3 bases respectively, with 7 bases between them. CDR3 sequence (DNA): TGTGCCAGCAGTGGGCGGTACACTGAAGCTTTCTTT. This codes for CASSGRYTEAFF.

This sequence joins TRBV9 and TRBJ2-7; 10 bases agree with TRBD2. There are 16 residues in the CDR3. Per the germline V gene, CDR1 is SGDLS and CDR2 is YYNGEE. With 0 bases clipped from V and 2 bases from J, the junction kept 5 bases outside the gene matches. The CDR3 region has the DNA TGTGCCAGCAGCGTAGGTTGGCTAGCGGGAGCCTACGAGCAGTACTTC. Translated: CASSVGWLAGAYEQYF. The full variable domain, its missing parts supplied by reference TRBV9 and TRBJ2-7, is DSGVTQTPKHLITATGQRVTLRCSPRSGDLSVYWYQQSLDQGLQFLIQYYNGEERAKGNILERFSAQQFPDLHSELNLSSLELGDSALYFCASSVGWLAGAYEQYFGPGTRLTVT.

The V gene is TRBV5-4, the J gene TRBJ2-7; maybe TRBD2 (6 bases). Per the germline V gene, CDR1 is SGHNT and CDR2 is YYREEE (reference sequence). Trimming removed 4 bases from V and 4 bases from J, with 18 bases in between. The CDR3 extends over 15 amino acids. CDR3: CASSPGGGETYEQYF. The CDR3 nucleotides read TGTGCCAGCAGCCCCGGTGGAGGGGAAACTTACGAGCAGTACTTC.

V gene TRBV19 combines with J gene TRBJ2-5; possible D gene TRBD2, 6 bases. V lost 4 bases to trimming and J lost 5 bases, with 14 bases between them. This CDR3 comprises 14 residues. Per the germline V gene, CDR1 is LNHDA and CDR2 is SQIVND (reference sequence). The CDR3 spells CASSRGDGLETQYF. The CDR3 coding sequence is TGTGCCAGTAGTAGGGGGGATGGTTTGGAGACCCAGTACTTC.